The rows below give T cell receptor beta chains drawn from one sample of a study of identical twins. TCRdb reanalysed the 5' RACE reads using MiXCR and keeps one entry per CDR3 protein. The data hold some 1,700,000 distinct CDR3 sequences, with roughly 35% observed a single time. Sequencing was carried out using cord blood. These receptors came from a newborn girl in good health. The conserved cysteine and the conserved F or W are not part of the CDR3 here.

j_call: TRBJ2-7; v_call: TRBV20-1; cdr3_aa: SARDWGRPFYEQY
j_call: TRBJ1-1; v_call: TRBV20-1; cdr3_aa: SAPFAPGTEAF
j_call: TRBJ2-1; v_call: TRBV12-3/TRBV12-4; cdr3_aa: ASSSPRGTGSCNEQF
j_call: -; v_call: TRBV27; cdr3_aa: ASSPPSGVPYNEQY
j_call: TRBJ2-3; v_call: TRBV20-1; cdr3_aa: SAPAGGNTDTQY
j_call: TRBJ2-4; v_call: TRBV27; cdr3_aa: ASSSTQGSGEQY
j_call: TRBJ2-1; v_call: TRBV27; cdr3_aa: AARTGGSYNEQF
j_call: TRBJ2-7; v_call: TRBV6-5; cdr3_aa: ASSYWSGGFPYEQY
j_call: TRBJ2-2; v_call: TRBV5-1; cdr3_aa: ASPPPDRAGELF
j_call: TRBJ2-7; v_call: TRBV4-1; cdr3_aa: ASSQEPRLSYEQY
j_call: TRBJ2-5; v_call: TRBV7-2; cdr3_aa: ASSLWTDRGTQY
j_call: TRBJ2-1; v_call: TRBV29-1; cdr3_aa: NSRGDRGTYNEQF
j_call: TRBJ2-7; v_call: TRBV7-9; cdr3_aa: ASSLVGPGLAGGLLY
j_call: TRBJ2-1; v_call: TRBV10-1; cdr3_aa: ASSDRDGYNEQF
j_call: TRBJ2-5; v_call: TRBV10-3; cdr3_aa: AISGDRQETQY
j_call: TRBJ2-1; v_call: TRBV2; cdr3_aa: ASNHPSGSSYNEQF
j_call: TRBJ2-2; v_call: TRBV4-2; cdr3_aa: ASSQEPAGGYTGELF
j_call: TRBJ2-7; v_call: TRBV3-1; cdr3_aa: ASSHFSGGLPYEQY
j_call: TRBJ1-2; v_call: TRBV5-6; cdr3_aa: ASSSPTGSGYT
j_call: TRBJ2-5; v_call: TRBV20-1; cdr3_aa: SARPRYQETQY
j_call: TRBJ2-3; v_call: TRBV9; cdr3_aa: ASSVAGGGDTQY
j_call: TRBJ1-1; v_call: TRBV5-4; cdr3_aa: ASALGPLMNTEAF
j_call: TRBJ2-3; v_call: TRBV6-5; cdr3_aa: ASSYSPTGGTQY
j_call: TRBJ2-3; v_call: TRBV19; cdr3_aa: ASYFGADTQY
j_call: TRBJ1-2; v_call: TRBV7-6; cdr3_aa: ASKLGTDPNYGYT
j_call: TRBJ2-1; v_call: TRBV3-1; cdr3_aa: ASSQLGYHNEQF
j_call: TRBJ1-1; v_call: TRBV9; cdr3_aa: ASSGGTVGPFEAF
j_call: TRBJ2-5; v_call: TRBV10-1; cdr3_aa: ASRYPSGEETQY
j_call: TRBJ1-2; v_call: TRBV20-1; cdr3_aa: SARPERDYGYT
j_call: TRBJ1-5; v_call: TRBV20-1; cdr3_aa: SARKDRGVSNQPQH
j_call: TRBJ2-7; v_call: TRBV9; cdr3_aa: ASSVVAFTYEQY
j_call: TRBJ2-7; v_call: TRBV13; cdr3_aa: ASSPRTGLNEQY
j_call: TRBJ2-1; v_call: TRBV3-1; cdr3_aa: ASSPNRVGTSGTNEQF
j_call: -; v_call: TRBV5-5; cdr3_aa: ASSWSGLAGYNEQY
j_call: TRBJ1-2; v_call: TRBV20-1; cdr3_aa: SARPGTINYGYT
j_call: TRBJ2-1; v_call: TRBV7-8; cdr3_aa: ASSLTGTGNYNEQF
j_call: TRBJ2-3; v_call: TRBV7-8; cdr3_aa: ASSLKRELFPDTQY
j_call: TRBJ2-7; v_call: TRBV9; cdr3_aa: ASSVPPRLGIYEQY
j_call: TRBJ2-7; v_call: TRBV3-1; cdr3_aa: ASTSASYEQY
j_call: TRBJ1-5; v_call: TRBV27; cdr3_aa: ASSLGGTGLQPQH